Sequencing of this T cell receptor beta chain was carried out in a study of patients and donors after allogeneic stem cell transplantation. TCRdb re-called the RT-PCR reads through MiXCR, storing one row per CDR3 protein. The repertoire holds about a million distinct CDR3 sequences, about 20% seen once, with roughly 6.4% in the top ten. The germline V gene encodes CDR1 LGHDT and CDR2 YNNKEL (reference sequence). The V end was cut by 0 bases, the J end by 4 bases, with 13 bases between. This CDR3 spans 16 amino acids. The gene calls are TRBV3-1 and TRBJ2-1; tentatively, D is TRBD2 (6 bases). The source material was blood, either unsorted or a sorted T cell fraction (not recorded which). This TCR derives from a human donor who was either an allogeneic HSCT recipient or a stem cell or donor lymphocyte infusion donor (not recorded which). It is not recorded whose cells these are; they may come from a transplant donor. Written as DNA, the CDR3 is TGTGCCAGCAGCCAAGATATCGCGGGGTTGTACAATGAGCAGTTCTTC. Translated: CASSQDIAGLYNEQFF.